The 15 T cell receptor beta chains presented below share a single source sample, sequenced in a study of regulatory T cells in long-lasting Graves disease (dated by TCRdb to about 2021). In the paper's terms, the time point label means: newly diagnosed GD, antithyroid drugs for less than 3 months. For both TCR sequencing and RNA sequencing, RNA was extracted from PBMCs using TRIzol. Receptors were amplified or captured by multiplex PCR. The sample was run on an Illumina HiSeq 4000. CDR3 regions were amplified by Arm-PCR with iRepertoire HTBI primers to construct TCR beta libraries. TCRdb passed the public sequencing reads through fastp at Q25 and MiXCR, retaining productive beta sequences. Rows with a matching CDR3 protein are joined into one entry that keeps the most common DNA and genes. In all, the sample holds around 250,000 distinct CDR3 sequences, and 18% of those were seen once. 14% of the sample rests with the top ten.

The same data also went into a second study, on T cells in Graves' hyperthyroidism and ophthalmopathy.

Sequencing used peripheral blood mononuclear cells (PBMCs), obtained at new diagnosis, from a patient treated with antithyroid drugs. These receptors were taken from a woman under 40 with Graves disease. Donor details come from another sample of the same person, matched by shared clones.

This clonotype was seen more than once but under ten times. The V call is TRBV6-1, the J call TRBJ2-2; possible D gene TRBD1, 5 bases. Germline V CDR1 and CDR2: MNHNS, SASEGT. The CDR3 spans 14 residues. Trimming removed 7 bases at V and 6 bases at J, with 15 bases between. This chain's CDR3 is CASIWMGQAGELFF. The CDR3 bases are TGTGCCAGCATCTGGATGGGGCAAGCCGGGGAGCTGTTTTTT.

In its sample, this clonotype was seen a few times. Only one base separates this from a far larger clonotype, so it likely reflects a read error. The chain employs TRBV9 and TRBJ2-1; 10 bases are shared with TRBD1. Unmatched junction bases numbered 7, after V lost 3 bases and J lost 10 bases. This CDR3 has 14 residues. Per the germline V gene, CDR1 is SGDLS and CDR2 is YYNGEE. CDR3 sequence reads: CASSGGTGEYEQFF. The CDR3 DNA reads TGTGCCAGCAGCGGAGGGACAGGGGAGTACGAGCAGTTCTTC.

This clonotype was recorded a few times. The chain's CDR3 is CASSTQGVSGNTIYF. The CDR3 coding sequence is TGTGCCAGCAGCACTCAAGGGGTCTCAGGAAACACCATATATTTT. V is TRBV14 and J is TRBJ1-3; perhaps TRBD1 as D (5 bases). Trimming pared 5 bases from V and 4 bases from J, leaving 15 bases between. CDR1 and CDR2 (germline): SGHDN, FVKESK. The CDR3 runs 15 residues. The full variable domain, with the rest looked up from reference TRBV14 and TRBJ1-3, is EAGVTQFPSHSVIEKGQTVTLRCDPISGHDNLYWYRRVMGKEIKFLLHFVKESKQDESGMPNNRFLAERTGGTYSTLKVQPAELEDSGVYFCASSTQGVSGNTIYFGEGSWLTVV.

The sample holds a few counts of this clonotype. The J gene is TRBJ2-3, the V gene TRBV14; the match to TRBD1 covers 7 bases. The germline V gene encodes CDR1 SGHDN and CDR2 FVKESK. Trimming cost V 0 bases and J 3 bases; bases outside gene matches: 6. The CDR3 has 16 amino acids. The CDR3 here is CASSQDQGVWTDTQYF. DNA for the CDR3: TGTGCCAGCAGCCAAGATCAGGGGGTCTGGACAGATACGCAGTATTTT.

This clonotype showed up many times. The chain joins TRBV12-3 or TRBV12-4 to TRBJ1-6; D gene unclear. The CDR3 has 14 residues. V dropped 2 bases and J dropped 10 bases, with 12 bases sitting between them. DNA for the CDR3: TGTGCCAGCAGTTTAACTGGGTTAGGCTCACCCCTCCACTTT. Translated, it gives CASSLTGLGSPLHF.

With regard to this clonotype: A much larger clone lies a single base off, so this may be a read error. The rearrangement joins TRBV6-1 to TRBJ2-1; a possible D gene is TRBD1 (8 bases). Germline V gene sequence: CDR1 MNHNS, CDR2 SASEGT. The CDR3 runs to 14 residues. With 9 bases removed from V and 6 bases from J, the gap between germline ends came to 18 bases. The chain's CDR3 is CASSRQGRGNEQFF. DNA for the CDR3: TGTGCCAGTTCCCGACAGGGGAGGGGCAATGAGCAGTTCTTC.

Concerning this clonotype: A read error may explain this, as a much larger clone is one base away. The chain is built from TRBV5-6 and TRBJ2-5; no clear D. CDR1 is SGHDT, CDR2 YYEEEE, per germline. The CDR3 covers 14 residues. The CDR3 DNA is TGTGTCAGCAGCTTGGTGGGGTACCAAGAGACCCAGTACTTC. As protein: CVSSLVGYQETQYF.

This clonotype appeared many times. The CDR3 spells CASSLRTDSYEQYF. The CDR3, as DNA: TGCGCCAGCAGCTTGCGGACAGACTCCTACGAGCAGTACTTC. The rearrangement joins TRBV5-1 to TRBJ2-7; D possibly corresponds to TRBD1 (6 bases). The CDR3 extends over 14 amino acids. The V and J ends lost 1 base and 0 bases respectively, with 8 bases between them. CDR1 and CDR2 from the germline V gene are SGHRS and YFSETQ.

The chain employs TRBV20-1 and TRBJ2-1; TRBD2 agrees at 16 bases. Germline lookup yields CDR1 DFQATT and CDR2 SNEGSKA (reference sequence). V lost 6 bases and J lost 10; bases outside the gene matches: 9. The CDR3 spans 15 residues. DNA for the CDR3: TGCAGTGCGACCGGGACTAGCGGGGGGGCGCGGGAGCAGTTCTTC. It codes for CSATGTSGGAREQFF.

Ten or more counts support this clonotype. The J gene is TRBJ2-7, the V gene TRBV29-1; 8 nucleotides match TRBD1. The CDR3 is made up of 13 amino acids. Germline CDR1 SQVTM, CDR2 ANQGSEA. Germline trimming cut 1 base from V and 2 bases from J; bases unmatched to any gene: 1. This chain's CDR3 is CSVEGDRTYEQYF. CDR3 coding DNA: TGCAGCGTTGAAGGGGACAGGACCTACGAGCAGTACTTC.

At least ten counts were recorded for this clonotype. The rearrangement joins TRBV7-2 to TRBJ2-3; TRBD2 agrees at 12 bases. The V gene's germline CDR1 is SGHTA and CDR2 FQGNSA. V trimming: 6 bases; J trimming: 7 bases; junction bases outside the gene matches: 8. This CDR3 is 15 amino acids long. For the CDR3, the DNA is TGTGCCAGCAGACCTAGCGGGGGGGATTCCCATACGCAGTATTTT. Its translation is CASRPSGGDSHTQYF.

This clonotype was seen repeatedly, ten times or more. The genes are TRBV13 and TRBJ2-7, with TRBD2 as a possible D gene (5 bases). The CDR3 is 16 residues long. Germline V gene lookup returns CDR1 PRHDT and CDR2 FYEKMQ (reference sequence). V lost 4 bases to trimming and J lost 2 bases, with 18 bases between them. This CDR3 reads CASSSRGGSATYEQYF. The CDR3 DNA reads as TGTGCCAGCAGCTCCCGGGGTGGGTCCGCTACCTACGAGCAGTACTTC.

The V and J genes are TRBV5-1 and TRBJ2-3; 8 nucleotides match TRBD2. CDR3 length equals 15 residues. Germline CDR1 reads SGHRS; CDR2 reads YFSETQ. The ends lost 4 bases at V and 2 bases at J; junction bases unmatched: 6. In DNA, the CDR3 is TGCGCCAGCAGCCCCCGGGGGGGGGTCACAGATACGCAGTATTTT. It specifies CASSPRGGVTDTQYF. The full variable domain, in which reference TRBV5-1 and TRBJ2-3 provide the parts outside the CDR3, is KAGVTQTPRYLIKTRGQQVTLSCSPISGHRSVSWYQQTPGQGLQFLFEYFSETQRNKGNFPGRFSGRQFSNSRSEMNVSTLELGDSALYLCASSPRGGVTDTQYFGPGTRLTVL.

Only a few counts were recorded for this clonotype. The V and J genes are TRBV6-2 or TRBV6-3 and TRBJ1-4, with D unresolved. The V gene lost 2 bases and the J gene lost 4 bases, with 8 bases spanning the gap. The CDR3 runs 14 residues. Germline-derived CDR1 and CDR2 are MNHEY and SVGEGT. The CDR3 loop is CASSYGTVNEKLFF. The DNA for the CDR3 is TGTGCCAGCAGTTACGGTACCGTTAATGAAAAACTGTTTTTT.

This clonotype was seen repeatedly, ten times or more. The chain couples TRBV12-5 to TRBJ2-7; D unresolved. V was cut by 1 base and J by 1 base, with 8 bases left in between. This CDR3 has 14 amino acids. Germline V gene data show CDR1 as LGHNT and CDR2 as FRNRAP. The CDR3 spells CASGLGFSSYEQYF. As DNA, the CDR3 is TGTGCTAGTGGTTTGGGCTTCTCGTCCTACGAGCAGTACTTC.